The following is a T cell receptor (beta chain) sequence with its context. V lost 5 bases and J lost 0, with 20 bases in between. In germline, CDR1 is SGHVS, CDR2 FQNEAQ. This CDR3 is 18 amino acids long. The data were taken from a study of T-cell memory formation after mild COVID-19. TCR alpha and TCR beta cDNA libraries carrying sample barcodes and UMIs came from 5'RACE with constant-segment primers. TCRdb independently ran MiXCR on the 5' RACE reads; one entry per CDR3 protein. This table holds 150,000 to 200,000 distinct CDR3 sequences, 16% found once. The sample taken for sequencing was PBMCs or a T cell subset sorted from them (not recorded which). This receptor was obtained from an adult woman who had mild COVID-19 (a few samples of this study predate the infection). Cell type and time point are not known. This rearrangement joins TRBV7-8 to TRBJ1-3; D perhaps matches TRBD1 (6 bases). This CDR3 is CASSPGTLRSYSGNTIYF. The DNA of the CDR3 is TGTGCCAGCAGCCCCGGGACACTAAGAAGCTACTCTGGAAACACCATATATTTT. Complete variable domain (other parts from reference TRBV7-8 and TRBJ1-3): GAGVSQSPRYKVAKRGQDVALRCDPISGHVSLFWYQQALGQGPEFLTYFQNEAQLDKSGLPSDRFFAERPEGSVSTLKIQRTQQEDSAVYLCASSPGTLRSYSGNTIYFGEGSWLTVV.